This TCR beta chain was sequenced during a study of cytomegalovirus exposure and HLA in healthy donors. The study, taken as a whole, reports: Immune exposure information comprised only CMV serostatus. Some segments of the V type, notably TRBV6-2 and TRBV6-3, were excluded as indistinguishable.

The CDR3 runs 15 residues. V lost 4 bases and J 0 bases, leaving 8 bases between the germline ends. Per the germline V gene, CDR1 is SGDLS and CDR2 is YYNGEE. On this clone: The antigen remains unidentified.

This PCR relied on a set of 60 Vbeta primers and 13 Jbeta primers. Clones were sequenced by immunoSEQ multiplex PCR, and TCRdb holds only the in-frame ones, with some missing. The data contain about 170,000 clones, about 80% of them singletons. Sequenced: PBMCs. This clonotype was sampled from a man aged 40-50 years in good health and CMV-seropositive. The chain employs TRBV9 and TRBJ2-6, with TRBD1 as a possible D gene (5 bases). The CDR3: CASSIQVSGANVLTF. CDR3 nucleotides: TGTGCCAGCAGCATACAGGTCTCTGGGGCCAACGTCCTGACTTTC.